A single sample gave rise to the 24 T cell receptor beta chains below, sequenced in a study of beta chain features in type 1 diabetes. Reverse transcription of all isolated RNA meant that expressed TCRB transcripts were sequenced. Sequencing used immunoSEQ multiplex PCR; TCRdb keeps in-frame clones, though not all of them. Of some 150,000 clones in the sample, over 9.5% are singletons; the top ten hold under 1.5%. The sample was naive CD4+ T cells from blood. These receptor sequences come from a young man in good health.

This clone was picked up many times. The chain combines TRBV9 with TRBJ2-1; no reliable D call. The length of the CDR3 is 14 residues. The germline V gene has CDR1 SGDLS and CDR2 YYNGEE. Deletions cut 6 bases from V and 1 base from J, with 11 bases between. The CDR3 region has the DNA TGTGCCAGCACCTCGGCCGGGTCCTACAATGAGCAGTTCTTC. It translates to CASTSAGSYNEQFF.

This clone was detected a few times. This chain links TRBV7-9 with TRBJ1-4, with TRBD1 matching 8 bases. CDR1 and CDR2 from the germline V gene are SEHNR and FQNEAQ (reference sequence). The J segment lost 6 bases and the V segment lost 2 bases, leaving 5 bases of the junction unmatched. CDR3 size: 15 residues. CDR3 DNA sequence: TGTGCCAGCAGCTTAAATCAGGGGGCGTATGAAAAACTGTTTTTT. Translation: CASSLNQGAYEKLFF. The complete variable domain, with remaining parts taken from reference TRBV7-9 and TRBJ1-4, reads DTGVSQNPRHKITKRGQNVTFRCDPISEHNRLYWYRQTLGQGPEFLTYFQNEAQLEKSRLLSDRFSAERPKGSFSTLEIQRTEQGDSAMYLCASSLNQGAYEKLFFGSGTQLSVL.

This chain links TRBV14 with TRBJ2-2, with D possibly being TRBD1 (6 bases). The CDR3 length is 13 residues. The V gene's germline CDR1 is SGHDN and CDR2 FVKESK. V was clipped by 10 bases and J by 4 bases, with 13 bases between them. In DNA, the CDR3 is TGTGCCACCCAGGGGCTTCGCACCGGGGAGCTGTTTTTT. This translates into CATQGLRTGELFF.

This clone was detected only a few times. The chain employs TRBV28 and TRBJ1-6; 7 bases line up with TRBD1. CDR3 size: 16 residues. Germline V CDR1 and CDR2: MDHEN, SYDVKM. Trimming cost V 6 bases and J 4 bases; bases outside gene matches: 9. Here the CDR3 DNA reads TGTGCCAGCAGCCTGGGACAGCACGCGTATAATTCACCCCTCCACTTT. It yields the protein CASSLGQHAYNSPLHF.

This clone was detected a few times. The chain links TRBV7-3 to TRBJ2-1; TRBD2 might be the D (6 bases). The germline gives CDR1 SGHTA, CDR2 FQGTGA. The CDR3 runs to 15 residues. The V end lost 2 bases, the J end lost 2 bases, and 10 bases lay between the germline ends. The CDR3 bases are TGTGCCAGCAGCTTAGCTCGCGGGACCTACAATGAGCAGTTCTTC. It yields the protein CASSLARGTYNEQFF.

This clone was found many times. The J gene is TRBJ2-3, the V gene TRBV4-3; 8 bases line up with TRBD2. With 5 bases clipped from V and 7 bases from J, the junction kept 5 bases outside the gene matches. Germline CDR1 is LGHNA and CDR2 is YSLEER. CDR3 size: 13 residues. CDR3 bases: TGCGCCAGCAGCGCGGGGGGCCATTATACGCAGTATTTT. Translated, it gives CASSAGGHYTQYF.

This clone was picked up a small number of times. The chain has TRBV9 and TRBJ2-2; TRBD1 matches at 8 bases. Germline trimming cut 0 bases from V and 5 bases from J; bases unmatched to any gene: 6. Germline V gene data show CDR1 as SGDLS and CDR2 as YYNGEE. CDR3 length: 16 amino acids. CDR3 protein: CASSVAGDRRTGELFF. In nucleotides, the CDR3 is TGTGCCAGCAGCGTAGCCGGGGACAGGAGGACCGGGGAGCTGTTTTTT.

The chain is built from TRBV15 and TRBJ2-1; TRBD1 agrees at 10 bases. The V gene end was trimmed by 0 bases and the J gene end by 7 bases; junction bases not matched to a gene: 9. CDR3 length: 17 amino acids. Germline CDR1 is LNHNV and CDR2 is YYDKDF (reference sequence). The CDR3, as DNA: TGTGCCACCAGCAGAGATCTGGGGACAGGGGCCGAAAATGAGCAGTTCTTC. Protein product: CATSRDLGTGAENEQFF.

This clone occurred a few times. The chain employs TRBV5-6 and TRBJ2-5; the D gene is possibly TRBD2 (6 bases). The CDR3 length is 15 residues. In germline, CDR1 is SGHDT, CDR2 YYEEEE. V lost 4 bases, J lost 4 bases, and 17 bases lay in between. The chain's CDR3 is CASSPLGRRGETQYF. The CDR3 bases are TGTGCCAGCAGCCCCCTGGGAAGGAGGGGAGAGACCCAGTACTTC.

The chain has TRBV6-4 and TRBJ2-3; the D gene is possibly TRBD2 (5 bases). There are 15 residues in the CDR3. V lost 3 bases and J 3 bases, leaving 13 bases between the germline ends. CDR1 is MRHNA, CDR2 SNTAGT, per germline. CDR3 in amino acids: CASSDRLAGTDTQYF. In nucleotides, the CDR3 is TGTGCCAGCAGTGATAGGCTAGCTGGGACAGATACGCAGTATTTT.

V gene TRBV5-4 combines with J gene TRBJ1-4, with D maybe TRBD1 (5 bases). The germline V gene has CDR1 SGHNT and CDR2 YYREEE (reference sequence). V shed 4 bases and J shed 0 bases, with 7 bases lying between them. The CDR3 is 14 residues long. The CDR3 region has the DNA TGTGCCAGCAGCCGGGGGGCAACTAATGAAAAACTGTTTTTT. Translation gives CASSRGATNEKLFF.

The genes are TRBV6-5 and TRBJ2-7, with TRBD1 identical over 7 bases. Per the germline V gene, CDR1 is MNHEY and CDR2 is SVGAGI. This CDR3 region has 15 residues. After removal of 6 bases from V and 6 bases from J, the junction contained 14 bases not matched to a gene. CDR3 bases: TGTGCCAGCAGAGTTACGGCGACAGGGCCCTTCGAGCAGTACTTC. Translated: CASRVTATGPFEQYF.

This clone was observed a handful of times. The CDR3 loop is CASSTLAVQETQYF. Written as DNA, the CDR3 is TGTGCCAGCAGCACCCTAGCGGTCCAAGAGACCCAGTACTTC. The chain couples TRBV7-2 to TRBJ2-5; 7 bases match TRBD2. Unmatched junction bases numbered 4, after V lost 5 bases and J lost 1 base. The CDR3 runs to 14 residues. Germline CDR1 is SGHTA and CDR2 is FQGNSA.

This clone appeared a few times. The CDR3 loop is CASSRDRANGYTF. The DNA for the CDR3 is TGTGCCAGCTCGCGGGACAGGGCCAACGGCTACACCTTC. The J gene is TRBJ1-2, the V gene TRBV18; TRBD1 aligns across 9 bases. The CDR3 runs to 13 residues. V dropped 6 bases and J dropped 8; count of bases not matched to a gene: 7. The germline gives CDR1 KGHSH, CDR2 LQKENI.

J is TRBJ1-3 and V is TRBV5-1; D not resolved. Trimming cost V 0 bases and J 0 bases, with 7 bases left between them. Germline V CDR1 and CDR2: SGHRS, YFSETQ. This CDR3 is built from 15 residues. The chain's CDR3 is CASSLGQRSGNTIYF. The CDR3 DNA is TGCGCCAGCAGCTTGGGGCAGCGCTCTGGAAACACCATATATTTT.

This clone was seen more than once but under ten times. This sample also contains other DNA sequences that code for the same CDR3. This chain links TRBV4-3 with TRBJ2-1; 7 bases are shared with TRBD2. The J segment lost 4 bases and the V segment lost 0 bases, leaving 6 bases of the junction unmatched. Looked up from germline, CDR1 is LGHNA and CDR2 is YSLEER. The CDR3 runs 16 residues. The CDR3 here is CASSQDAASGYNEQFF. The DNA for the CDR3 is TGCGCCAGCAGCCAAGATGCGGCTAGCGGATACAATGAGCAGTTCTTC.

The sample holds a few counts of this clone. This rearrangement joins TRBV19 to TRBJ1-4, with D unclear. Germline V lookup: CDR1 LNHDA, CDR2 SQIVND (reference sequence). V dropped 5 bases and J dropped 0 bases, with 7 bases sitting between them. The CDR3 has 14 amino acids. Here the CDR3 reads CASSPITTNEKLFF. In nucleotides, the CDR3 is TGTGCCAGTAGTCCTATCACAACTAATGAAAAACTGTTTTTT.

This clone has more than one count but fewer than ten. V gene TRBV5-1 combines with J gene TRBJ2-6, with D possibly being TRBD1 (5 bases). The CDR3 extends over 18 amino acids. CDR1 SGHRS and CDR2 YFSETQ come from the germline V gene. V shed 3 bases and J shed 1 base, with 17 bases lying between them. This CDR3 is CASSWQGSLWSGANVLTF. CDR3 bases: TGCGCCAGCAGCTGGCAGGGAAGTCTCTGGTCTGGGGCCAACGTCCTGACTTTC.

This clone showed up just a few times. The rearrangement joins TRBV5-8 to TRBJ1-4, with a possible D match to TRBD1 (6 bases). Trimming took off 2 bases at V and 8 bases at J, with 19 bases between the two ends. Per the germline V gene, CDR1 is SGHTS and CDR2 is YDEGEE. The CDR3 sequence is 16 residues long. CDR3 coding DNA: TGTGCCAGCAGCTTCGGAACAGGGTCGGGTAGAGAAAAACTGTTTTTT. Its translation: CASSFGTGSGREKLFF.

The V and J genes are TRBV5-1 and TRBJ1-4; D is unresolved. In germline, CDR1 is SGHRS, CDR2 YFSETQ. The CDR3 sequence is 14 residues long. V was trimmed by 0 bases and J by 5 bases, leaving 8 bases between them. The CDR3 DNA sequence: TGCGCCAGCAGCTTGGGTCGGTTAAATGAAAAACTGTTTTTT. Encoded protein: CASSLGRLNEKLFF. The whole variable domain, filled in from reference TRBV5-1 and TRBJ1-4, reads KAGVTQTPRYLIKTRGQQVTLSCSPISGHRSVSWYQQTPGQGLQFLFEYFSETQRNKGNFPGRFSGRQFSNSRSEMNVSTLELGDSALYLCASSLGRLNEKLFFGSGTQLSVL.

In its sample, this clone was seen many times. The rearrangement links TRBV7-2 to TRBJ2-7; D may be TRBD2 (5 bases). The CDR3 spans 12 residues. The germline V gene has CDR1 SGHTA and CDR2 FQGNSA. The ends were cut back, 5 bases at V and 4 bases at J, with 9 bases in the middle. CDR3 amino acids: CASSPSGYEQYF. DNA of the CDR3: TGTGCCAGCAGCCCTTCGGGGTACGAGCAGTACTTC. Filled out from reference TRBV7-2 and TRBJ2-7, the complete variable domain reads GAGVSQSPSNKVTEKGKDVELRCDPISGHTALYWYRQSLGQGLEFLIYFQGNSAPDKSGLPSDRFSAERTGGSVSTLTIQRTQQEDSAVYLCASSPSGYEQYFGPGTRLTVT.

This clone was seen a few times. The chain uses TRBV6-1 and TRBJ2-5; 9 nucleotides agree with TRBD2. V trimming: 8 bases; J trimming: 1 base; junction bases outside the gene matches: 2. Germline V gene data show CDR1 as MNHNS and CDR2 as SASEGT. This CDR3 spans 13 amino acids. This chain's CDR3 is CASGGGAQETQYF. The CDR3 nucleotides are TGTGCCAGCGGCGGGGGGGCCCAAGAGACCCAGTACTTC.

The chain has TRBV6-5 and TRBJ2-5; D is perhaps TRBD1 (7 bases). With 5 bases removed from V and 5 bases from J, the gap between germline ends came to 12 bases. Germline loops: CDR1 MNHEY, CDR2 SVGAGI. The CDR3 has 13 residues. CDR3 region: CASSTTGRETQYF. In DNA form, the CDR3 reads TGTGCCAGCAGTACGACAGGGAGGGAGACCCAGTACTTC.

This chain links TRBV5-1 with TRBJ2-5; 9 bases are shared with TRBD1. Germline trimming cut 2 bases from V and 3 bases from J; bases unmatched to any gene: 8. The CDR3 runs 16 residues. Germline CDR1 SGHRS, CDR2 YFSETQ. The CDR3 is CASSFSRDRVEETQYF. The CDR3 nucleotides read TGCGCCAGCAGCTTTTCCCGGGACAGGGTCGAAGAGACCCAGTACTTC.